This T cell receptor beta chain was retrieved from a study of T cell responses to AZD1222 COVID-19 vaccine. V shed 11 bases and J shed 7 bases, with 14 bases lying between them. Germline CDR1 and CDR2: MNHEY and SVGAGI. The CDR3 consists of 12 residues. Here immunoSEQ multiplex PCR was the method, and the copy in TCRdb shows in-frame clones only, minus some. The data contain some 140,000 clones, roughly nine tenths of them singletons. Regarding this clone: Antigen specificity is unknown.

General study points: The study found vaccine-associated CD4 TCRs spanning spike, dominant at 160-218 and 743-854. Repertoire sampling happened only post peak T cell response. Donors were largely white British and mainly female; clonal diversity was possibly underestimated. The number of AZD1222 recipients seropositive at baseline was only six.

V usage is TRBV6-5 and J usage is TRBJ1-4; tentatively, D is TRBD1 (5 bases). Sequencing used peripheral blood, obtained on day 0 of MenACWY control vaccination. The TCR comes from an adult in good health. CDR3 loop: CACRAGTEKLFF. The CDR3 DNA sequence: TGTGCCTGCCGGGCAGGGACTGAAAAACTGTTTTTT.